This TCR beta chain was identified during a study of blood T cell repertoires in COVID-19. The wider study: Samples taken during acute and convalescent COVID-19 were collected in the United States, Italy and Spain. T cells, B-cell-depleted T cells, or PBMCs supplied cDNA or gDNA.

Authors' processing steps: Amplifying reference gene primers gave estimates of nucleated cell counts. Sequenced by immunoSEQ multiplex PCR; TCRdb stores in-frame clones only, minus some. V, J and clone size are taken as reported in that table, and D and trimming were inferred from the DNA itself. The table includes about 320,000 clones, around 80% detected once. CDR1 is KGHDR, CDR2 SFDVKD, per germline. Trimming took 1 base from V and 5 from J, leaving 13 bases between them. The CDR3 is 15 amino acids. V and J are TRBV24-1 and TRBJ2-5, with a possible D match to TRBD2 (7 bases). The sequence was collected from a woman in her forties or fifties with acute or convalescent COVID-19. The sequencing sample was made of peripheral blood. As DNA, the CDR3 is TGTGCCACCAGTGATTTAGGGGGGGGGCCGGAGACCCAGTACTTC. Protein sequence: CATSDLGGGPETQYF.